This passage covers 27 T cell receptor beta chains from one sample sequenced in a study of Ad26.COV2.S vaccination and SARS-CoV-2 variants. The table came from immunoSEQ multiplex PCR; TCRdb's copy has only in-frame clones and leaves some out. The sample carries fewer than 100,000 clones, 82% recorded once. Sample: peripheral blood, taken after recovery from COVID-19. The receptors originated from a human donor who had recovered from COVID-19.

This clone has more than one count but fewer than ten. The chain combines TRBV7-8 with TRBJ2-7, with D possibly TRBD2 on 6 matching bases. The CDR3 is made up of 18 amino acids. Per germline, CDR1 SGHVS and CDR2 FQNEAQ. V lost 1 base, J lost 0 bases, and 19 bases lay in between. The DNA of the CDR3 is TGTGCCAGCAGCTTAGATCGATTCGGCGGGGTGAGCTCCTACGAGCAGTACTTC. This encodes CASSLDRFGGVSSYEQYF.

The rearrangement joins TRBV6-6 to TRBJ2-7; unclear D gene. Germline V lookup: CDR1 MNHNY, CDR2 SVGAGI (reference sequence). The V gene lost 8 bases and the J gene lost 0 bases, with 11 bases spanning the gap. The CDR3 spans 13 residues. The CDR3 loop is CASGLPDSYEQYF. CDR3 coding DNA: TGTGCCAGCGGTTTGCCCGACTCCTACGAGCAGTACTTC.

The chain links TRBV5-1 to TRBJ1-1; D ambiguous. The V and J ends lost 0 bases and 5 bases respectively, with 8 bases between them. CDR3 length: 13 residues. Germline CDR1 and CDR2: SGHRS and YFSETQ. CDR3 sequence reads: CASSLALRTEAFF. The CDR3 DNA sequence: TGCGCCAGCAGCTTGGCCCTGAGGACTGAAGCTTTCTTT. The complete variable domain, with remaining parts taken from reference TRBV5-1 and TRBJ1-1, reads KAGVTQTPRYLIKTRGQQVTLSCSPISGHRSVSWYQQTPGQGLQFLFEYFSETQRNKGNFPGRFSGRQFSNSRSEMNVSTLELGDSALYLCASSLALRTEAFFGQGTRLTVV.

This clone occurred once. CDR3 sequence: CASSDESRIASYEQYF. As DNA, the CDR3 is TGTGCCAGCAGTGACGAAAGCCGAATAGCTTCCTACGAGCAGTACTTC. V is TRBV6-1 and J is TRBJ2-7; no reliable D call. Per germline, CDR1 MNHNS and CDR2 SASEGT. This CDR3 has 16 residues. The ends were cut back, 3 bases at V and 1 base at J, with 16 bases in the middle.

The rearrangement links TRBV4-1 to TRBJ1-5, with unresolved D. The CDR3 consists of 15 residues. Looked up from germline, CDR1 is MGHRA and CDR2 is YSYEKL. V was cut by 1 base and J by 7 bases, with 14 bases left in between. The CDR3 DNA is TGCGCCAGCAGCCAAGCTCTACCGCTGCGGCAGCCCCAGCATTTT. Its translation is CASSQALPLRQPQHF.

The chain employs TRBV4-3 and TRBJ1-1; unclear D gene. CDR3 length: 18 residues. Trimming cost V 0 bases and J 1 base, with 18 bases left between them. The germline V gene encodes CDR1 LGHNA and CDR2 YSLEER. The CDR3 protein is CASSQDIWPSTENTEAFF. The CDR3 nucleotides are TGCGCCAGCAGCCAAGATATTTGGCCTAGTACAGAGAACACTGAAGCTTTCTTT.

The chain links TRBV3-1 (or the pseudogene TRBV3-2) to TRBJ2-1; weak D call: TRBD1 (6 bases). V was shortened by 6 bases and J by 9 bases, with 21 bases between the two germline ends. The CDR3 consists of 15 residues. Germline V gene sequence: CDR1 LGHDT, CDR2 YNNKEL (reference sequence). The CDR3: CASSSYPTGLGEQFF. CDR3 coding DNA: TGTGCCAGCAGTTCGTACCCAACAGGGTTAGGTGAGCAGTTCTTC.

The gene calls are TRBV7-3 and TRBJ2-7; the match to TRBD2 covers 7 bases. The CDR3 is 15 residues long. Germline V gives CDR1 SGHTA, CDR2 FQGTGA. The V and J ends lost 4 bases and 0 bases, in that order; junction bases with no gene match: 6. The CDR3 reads CASSYLADSSYEQYF. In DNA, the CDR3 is TGTGCCAGCAGCTACCTAGCGGATAGCTCCTACGAGCAGTACTTC.

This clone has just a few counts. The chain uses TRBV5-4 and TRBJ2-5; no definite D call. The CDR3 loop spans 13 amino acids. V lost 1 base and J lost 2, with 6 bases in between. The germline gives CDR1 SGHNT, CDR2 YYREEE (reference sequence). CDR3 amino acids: CASSLLPQETQYF. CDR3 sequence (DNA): TGTGCCAGCAGCTTGTTACCACAAGAGACCCAGTACTTC.

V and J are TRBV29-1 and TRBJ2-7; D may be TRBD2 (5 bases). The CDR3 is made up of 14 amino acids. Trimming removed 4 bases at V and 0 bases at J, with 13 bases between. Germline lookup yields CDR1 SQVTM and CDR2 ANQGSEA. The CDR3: CSVVHRGSSYEQYF. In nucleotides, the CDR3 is TGCAGCGTTGTTCATAGAGGGAGCTCCTACGAGCAGTACTTC.

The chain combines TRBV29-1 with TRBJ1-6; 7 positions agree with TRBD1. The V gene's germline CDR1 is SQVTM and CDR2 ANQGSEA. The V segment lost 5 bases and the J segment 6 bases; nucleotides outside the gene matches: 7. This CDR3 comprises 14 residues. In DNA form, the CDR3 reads TGCAGCGTTAAAACGGGACAGATTAATTCACCCCTCCACTTT. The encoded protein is CSVKTGQINSPLHF.

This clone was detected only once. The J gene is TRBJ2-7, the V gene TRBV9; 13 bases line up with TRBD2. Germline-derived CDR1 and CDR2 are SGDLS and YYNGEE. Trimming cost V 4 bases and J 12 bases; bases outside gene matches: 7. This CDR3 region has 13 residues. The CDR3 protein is CASSTGLAGFLYF. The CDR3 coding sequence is TGTGCCAGCAGCACGGGACTAGCGGGGTTTCTGTACTTC. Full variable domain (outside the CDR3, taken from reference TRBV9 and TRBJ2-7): DSGVTQTPKHLITATGQRVTLRCSPRSGDLSVYWYQQSLDQGLQFLIQYYNGEERAKGNILERFSAQQFPDLHSELNLSSLELGDSALYFCASSTGLAGFLYFGPGTRLTVT.

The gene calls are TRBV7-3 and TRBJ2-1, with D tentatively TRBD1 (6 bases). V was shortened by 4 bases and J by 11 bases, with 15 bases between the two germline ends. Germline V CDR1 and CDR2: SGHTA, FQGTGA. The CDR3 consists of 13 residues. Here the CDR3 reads CASSSGLDSQQFF. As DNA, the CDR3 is TGTGCCAGCAGCTCAGGCCTGGACAGCCAGCAGTTCTTC.

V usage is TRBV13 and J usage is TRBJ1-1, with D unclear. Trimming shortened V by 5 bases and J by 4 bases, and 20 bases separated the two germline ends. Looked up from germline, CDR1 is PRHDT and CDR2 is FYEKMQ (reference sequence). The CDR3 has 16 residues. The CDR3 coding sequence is TGTGCCAGCAGCACCCCAATAAGACAAGCGGGCACTGAAGCTTTCTTT. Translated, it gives CASSTPIRQAGTEAFF.

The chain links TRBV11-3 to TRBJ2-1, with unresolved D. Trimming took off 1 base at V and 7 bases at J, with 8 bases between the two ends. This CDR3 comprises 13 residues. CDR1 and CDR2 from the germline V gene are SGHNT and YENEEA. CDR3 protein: CASSLVQINEQFF. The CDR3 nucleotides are TGTGCCAGCAGCTTAGTACAAATTAATGAGCAGTTCTTC.

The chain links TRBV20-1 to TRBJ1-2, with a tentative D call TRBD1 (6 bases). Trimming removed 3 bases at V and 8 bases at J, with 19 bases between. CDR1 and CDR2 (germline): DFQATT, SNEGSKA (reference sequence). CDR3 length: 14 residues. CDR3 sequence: CSASAGASTGGYTF. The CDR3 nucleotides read TGCAGTGCTAGTGCAGGGGCCTCAACAGGGGGCTACACCTTC.

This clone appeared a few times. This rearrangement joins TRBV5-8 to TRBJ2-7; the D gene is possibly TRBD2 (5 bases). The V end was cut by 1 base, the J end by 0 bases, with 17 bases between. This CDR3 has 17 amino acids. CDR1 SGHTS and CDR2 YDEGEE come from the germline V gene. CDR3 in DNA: TGTGCCAGCAGCTTGTACGTTACTGTAGCGAACTCCTACGAGCAGTACTTC. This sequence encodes CASSLYVTVANSYEQYF.

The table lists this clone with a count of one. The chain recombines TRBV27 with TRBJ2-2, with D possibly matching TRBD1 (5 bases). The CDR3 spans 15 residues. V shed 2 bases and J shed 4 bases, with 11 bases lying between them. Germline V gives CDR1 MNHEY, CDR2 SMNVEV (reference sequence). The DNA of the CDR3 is TGTGCCAGCAGTTTACTGGGGCATAGCACCGGGGAGCTGTTTTTT. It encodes CASSLLGHSTGELFF.

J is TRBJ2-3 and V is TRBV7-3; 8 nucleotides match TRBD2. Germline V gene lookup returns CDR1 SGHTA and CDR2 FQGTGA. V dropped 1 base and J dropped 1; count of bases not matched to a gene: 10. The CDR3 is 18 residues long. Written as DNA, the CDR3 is TGTGCCAGCAGCTTAAAAGTGGGGCTAGCGGGTCGCACAGATACGCAGTATTTT. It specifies CASSLKVGLAGRTDTQYF.

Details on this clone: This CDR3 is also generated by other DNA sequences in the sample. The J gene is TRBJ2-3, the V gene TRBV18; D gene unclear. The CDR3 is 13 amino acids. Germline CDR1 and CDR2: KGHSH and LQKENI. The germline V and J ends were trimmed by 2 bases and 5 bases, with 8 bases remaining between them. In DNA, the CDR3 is TGTGCCAGCTCACCAAGGTTGGGAGATACGCAGTATTTT. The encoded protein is CASSPRLGDTQYF. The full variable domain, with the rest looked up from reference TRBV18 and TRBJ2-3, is NAGVMQNPRHLVRRRGQEARLRCSPMKGHSHVYWYRQLPEEGLKFMVYLQKENIIDESGMPKERFSAEFPKEGPSILRIQQVVRGDSAAYFCASSPRLGDTQYFGPGTRLTVL.

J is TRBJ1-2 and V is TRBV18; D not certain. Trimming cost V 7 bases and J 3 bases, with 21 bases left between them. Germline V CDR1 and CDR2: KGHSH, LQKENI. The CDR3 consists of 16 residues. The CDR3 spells CASFTNKRDTHYGYTF. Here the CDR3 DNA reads TGTGCCAGCTTCACCAATAAAAGGGATACGCACTATGGCTACACCTTC.

The CDR3 here is CATSRQGRSNQPQHF. CDR3 DNA sequence: TGTGCCACCAGCAGACAGGGCAGGAGCAATCAGCCCCAGCATTTT. The chain joins TRBV15 to TRBJ1-5; D is perhaps TRBD1 (5 bases). The CDR3 is 15 residues long. Germline V gene sequence: CDR1 LNHNV, CDR2 YYDKDF (reference sequence). V was cut by 2 bases and J by 1 base, with 9 bases left in between.

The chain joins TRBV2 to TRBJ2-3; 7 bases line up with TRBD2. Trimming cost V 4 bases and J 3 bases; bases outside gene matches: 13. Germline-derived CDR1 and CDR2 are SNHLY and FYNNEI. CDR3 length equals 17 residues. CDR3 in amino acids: CASSATLLASKTDTQYF. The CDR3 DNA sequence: TGTGCCAGCAGTGCGACTCTACTAGCGTCAAAGACAGATACGCAGTATTTT. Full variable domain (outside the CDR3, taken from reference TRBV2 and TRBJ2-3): EPEVTQTPSHQVTQMGQEVILRCVPISNHLYFYWYRQILGQKVEFLVSFYNNEISEKSEIFDDQFSVERPDGSNFTLKIRSTKLEDSAMYFCASSATLLASKTDTQYFGPGTRLTVL.

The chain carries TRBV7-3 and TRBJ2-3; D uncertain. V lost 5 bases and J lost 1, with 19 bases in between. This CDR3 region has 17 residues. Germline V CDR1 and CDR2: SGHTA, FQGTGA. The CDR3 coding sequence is TGTGCCAGCAGCCGAGACGACGGGCAGCTAGGCACAGATACGCAGTATTTT. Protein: CASSRDDGQLGTDTQYF.

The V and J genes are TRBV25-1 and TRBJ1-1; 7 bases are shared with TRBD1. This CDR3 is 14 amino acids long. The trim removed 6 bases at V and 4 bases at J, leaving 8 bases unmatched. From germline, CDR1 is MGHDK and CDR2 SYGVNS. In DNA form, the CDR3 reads TGTGCCAGCAGGAAGACAGGGCAGCGCACTGAAGCTTTCTTT. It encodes CASRKTGQRTEAFF.

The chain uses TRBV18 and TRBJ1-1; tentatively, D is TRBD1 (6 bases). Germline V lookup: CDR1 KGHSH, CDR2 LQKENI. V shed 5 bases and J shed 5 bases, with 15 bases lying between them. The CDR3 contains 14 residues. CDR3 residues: CASSAQGSGTEAFF. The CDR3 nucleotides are TGTGCCAGCTCAGCGCAGGGGAGTGGGACTGAAGCTTTCTTT.

The CDR3 bases are TGCAGCGTTGAAAGTGAGGTGGAGCAGTACTTC. Translating gives CSVESEVEQYF. This sequence joins TRBV29-1 and TRBJ2-7; D is undetermined. CDR1 is SQVTM, CDR2 ANQGSEA, per germline. CDR3 size: 11 residues. V lost 2 bases, J lost 7 bases, and 9 bases lay in between.